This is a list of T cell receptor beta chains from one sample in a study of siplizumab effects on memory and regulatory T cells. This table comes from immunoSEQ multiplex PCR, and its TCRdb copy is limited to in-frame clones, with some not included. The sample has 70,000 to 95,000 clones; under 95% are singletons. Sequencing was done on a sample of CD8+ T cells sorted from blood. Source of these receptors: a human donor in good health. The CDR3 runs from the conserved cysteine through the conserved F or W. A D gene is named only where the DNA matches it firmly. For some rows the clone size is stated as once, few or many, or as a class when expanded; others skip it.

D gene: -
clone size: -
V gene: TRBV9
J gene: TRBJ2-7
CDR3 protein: CASSPGTLYEQYF
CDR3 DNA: TGTGCCAGCAGCCCCGGGACACTGTACGAGCAGTACTTC

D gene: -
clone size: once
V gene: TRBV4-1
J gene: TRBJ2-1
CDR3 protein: CASSQSHDWAYEQFF
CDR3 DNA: TGCGCCAGCAGCCAAAGCCATGACTGGGCCTATGAGCAGTTCTTC

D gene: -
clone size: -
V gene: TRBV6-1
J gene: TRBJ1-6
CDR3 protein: CASSENSSGSPLHF
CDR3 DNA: TGTGCCAGCAGTGAAAATTCGTCTGGTTCACCCCTCCACTTT

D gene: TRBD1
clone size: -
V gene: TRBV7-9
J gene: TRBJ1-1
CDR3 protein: CASRPQGMNTEAFF
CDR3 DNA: TGTGCCAGCAGACCACAGGGGATGAACACTGAAGCTTTCTTT

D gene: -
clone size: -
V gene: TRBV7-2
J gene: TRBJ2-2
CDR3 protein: CASSLRVGELFF
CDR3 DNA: TGTGCCAGCAGCTTAAGGGTCGGGGAGCTGTTTTTT

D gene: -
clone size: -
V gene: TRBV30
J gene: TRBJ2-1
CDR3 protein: CAWSIYSSYNEQFF
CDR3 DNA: TGTGCCTGGAGTATCTACAGCTCCTACAATGAGCAGTTCTTC

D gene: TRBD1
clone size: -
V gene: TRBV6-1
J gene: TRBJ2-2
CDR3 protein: CASRAQGDRTGELFF
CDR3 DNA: TGTGCCAGCAGGGCACAGGGGGATCGCACCGGGGAGCTGTTTTTT

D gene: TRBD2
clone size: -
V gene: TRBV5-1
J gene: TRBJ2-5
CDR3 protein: CASSLEGTIQETQYF
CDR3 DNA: TGCGCCAGCAGCTTGGAAGGGACTATCCAAGAGACCCAGTACTTC

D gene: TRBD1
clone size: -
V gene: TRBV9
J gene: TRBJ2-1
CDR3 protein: CASSVGTGDYNEQFF
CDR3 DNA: TGTGCCAGCAGCGTAGGGACAGGGGATTACAATGAGCAGTTCTTC

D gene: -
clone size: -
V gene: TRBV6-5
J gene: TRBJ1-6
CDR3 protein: CASSHGELASPLHF
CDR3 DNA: TGTGCCAGCAGTCACGGGGAGTTGGCTTCACCCCTCCACTTT

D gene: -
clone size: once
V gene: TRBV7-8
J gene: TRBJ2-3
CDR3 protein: CASSQHLGGTTDTQYF
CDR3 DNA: TGTGCCAGCAGCCAACACTTAGGCGGGACCACAGATACGCAGTATTTT

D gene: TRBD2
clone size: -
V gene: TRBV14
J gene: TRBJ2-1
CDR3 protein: CASSFSGGAGEQFF
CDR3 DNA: TGTGCCAGCAGCTTTAGCGGGGGGGCGGGTGAGCAGTTCTTC

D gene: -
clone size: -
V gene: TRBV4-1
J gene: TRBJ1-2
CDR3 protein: CASSQDRVYGYTF
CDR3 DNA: TGCGCCAGCAGCCAAGACAGGGTTTATGGCTACACCTTC

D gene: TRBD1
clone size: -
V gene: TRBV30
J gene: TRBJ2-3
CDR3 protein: CAWETGGSDTQYF
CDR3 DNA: TGTGCCTGGGAGACAGGGGGATCAGATACGCAGTATTTT

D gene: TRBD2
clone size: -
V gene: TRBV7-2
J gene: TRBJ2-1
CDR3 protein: CASSPHLRWEGSNEQFF
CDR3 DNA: TGTGCCAGCAGCCCCCACCTCCGTTGGGAGGGCTCCAATGAGCAGTTCTTC

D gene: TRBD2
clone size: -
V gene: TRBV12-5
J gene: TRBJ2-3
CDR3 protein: CASALAGTTDTQYF
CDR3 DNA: TGTGCTAGTGCCCTAGCGGGGACCACAGATACGCAGTATTTT

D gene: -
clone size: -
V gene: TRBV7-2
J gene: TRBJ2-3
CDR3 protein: CASSLFFGRTRLTTDTQYF
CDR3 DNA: TGTGCCAGCAGCTTATTTTTCGGAAGGACGAGACTTACAACAGATACGCAGTATTTT

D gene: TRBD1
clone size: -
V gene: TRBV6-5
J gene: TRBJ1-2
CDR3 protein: CASSPRGLAYGYTF
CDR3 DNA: TGTGCCAGCAGTCCCAGGGGGCTGGCCTATGGCTACACCTTC

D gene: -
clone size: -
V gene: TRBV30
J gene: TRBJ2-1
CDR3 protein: CAWTQSSYNEQFF
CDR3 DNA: TGTGCCTGGACTCAGAGCTCCTACAATGAGCAGTTCTTC

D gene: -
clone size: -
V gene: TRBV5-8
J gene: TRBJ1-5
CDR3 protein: CASSPRQDDQPQHF
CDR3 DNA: TGTGCCAGCAGCCCAAGACAGGATGATCAGCCCCAGCATTTT

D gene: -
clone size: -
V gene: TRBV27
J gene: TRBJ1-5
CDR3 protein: CASSLAGNQPQHF
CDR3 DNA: TGTGCCAGCAGTTTGGCGGGCAATCAGCCCCAGCATTTT

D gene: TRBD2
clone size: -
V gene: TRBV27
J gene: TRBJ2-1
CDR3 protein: CASSIAAGGGQFF
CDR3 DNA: TGTGCCAGCAGCATAGCCGCGGGAGGGGGGCAGTTCTTC

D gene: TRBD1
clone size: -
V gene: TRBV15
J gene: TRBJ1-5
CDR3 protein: CATSRTGFIQPQHF
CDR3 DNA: TGTGCCACCAGCAGGACAGGGTTCATCCAGCCCCAGCATTTT

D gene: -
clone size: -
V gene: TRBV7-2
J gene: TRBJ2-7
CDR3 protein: CASSKTGLNSYEQYF
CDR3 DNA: TGTGCCAGCAGCAAAACGGGACTGAACTCCTACGAGCAGTACTTC

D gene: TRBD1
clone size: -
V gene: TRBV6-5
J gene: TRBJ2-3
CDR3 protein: CASNQGTGGTDTQYF
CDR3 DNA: TGTGCCAGCAACCAAGGGACAGGGGGCACAGATACGCAGTATTTT

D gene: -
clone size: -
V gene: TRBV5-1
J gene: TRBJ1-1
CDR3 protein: CASSSTGFGTEAFF
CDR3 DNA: TGCGCCAGCAGCTCCACAGGGTTCGGCACTGAAGCTTTCTTT

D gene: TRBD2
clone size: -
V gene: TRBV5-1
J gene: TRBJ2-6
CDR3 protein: CASSLVAGGSSGANVLTF
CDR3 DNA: TGCGCCAGCAGCTTGGTCGCGGGAGGGAGCTCTGGGGCCAACGTCCTGACTTTC

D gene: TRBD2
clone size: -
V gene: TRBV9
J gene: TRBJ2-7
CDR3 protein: CASSVASGVYEQYF
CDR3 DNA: TGTGCCAGCAGCGTAGCTAGCGGGGTTTACGAGCAGTACTTC

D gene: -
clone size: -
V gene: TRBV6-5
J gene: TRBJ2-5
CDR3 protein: CASSPTGETQYF
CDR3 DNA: TGTGCCAGCAGTCCGACAGGAGAGACCCAGTACTTC

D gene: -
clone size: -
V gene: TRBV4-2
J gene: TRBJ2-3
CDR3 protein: CASSQEMLPTADTQYF
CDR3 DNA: TGTGCCAGCAGCCAGGAAATGCTACCGACGGCGGATACGCAGTATTTT

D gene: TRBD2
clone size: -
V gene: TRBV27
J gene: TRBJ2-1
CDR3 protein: CASSLTSGYNEQFF
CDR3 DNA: TGTGCCAGCAGTCTGACTAGCGGCTACAATGAGCAGTTCTTC

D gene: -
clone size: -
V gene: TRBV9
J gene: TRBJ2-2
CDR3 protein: CASSVGGGNTGELFF
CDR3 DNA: TGTGCCAGCAGCGTAGGCGGAGGGAACACCGGGGAGCTGTTTTTT

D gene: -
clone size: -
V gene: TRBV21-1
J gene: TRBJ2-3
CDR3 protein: CASSKSKGTSEADTQYF
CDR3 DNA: TGTGCCAGCAGCAAAAGTAAGGGTACTAGCGAGGCAGATACGCAGTATTTT

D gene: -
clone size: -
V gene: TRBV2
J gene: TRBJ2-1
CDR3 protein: CASSDRRDSSYNEQFF
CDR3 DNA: TGTGCCAGCAGTGATCGGCGGGACAGCTCCTACAATGAGCAGTTCTTC

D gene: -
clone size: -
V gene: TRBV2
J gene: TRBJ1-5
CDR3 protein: CASSEGQGMRQPQHF
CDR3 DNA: TGTGCCAGCAGTGAAGGCCAGGGAATGAGGCAGCCCCAGCATTTT

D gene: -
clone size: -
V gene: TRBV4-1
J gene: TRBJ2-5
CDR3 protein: CASRQTGGETQYF
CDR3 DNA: TGCGCCAGCAGGCAGACGGGGGGCGAGACCCAGTACTTC

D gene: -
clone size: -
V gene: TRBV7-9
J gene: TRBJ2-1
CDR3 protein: CASSPRGPDSSSYNEQFF
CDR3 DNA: TGTGCCAGCAGCCCCAGAGGTCCGGACAGTAGCTCCTACAATGAGCAGTTCTTC

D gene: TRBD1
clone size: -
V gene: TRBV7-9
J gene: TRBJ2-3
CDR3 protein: CASSLTGTGESDTQYF
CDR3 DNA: TGTGCCAGCAGCTTAACCGGGACAGGGGAATCAGATACGCAGTATTTT

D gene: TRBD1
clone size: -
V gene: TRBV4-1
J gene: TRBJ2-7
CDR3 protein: CASSVMPEGATYEQYF
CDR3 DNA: TGCGCCAGCAGCGTAATGCCTGAGGGGGCAACCTACGAGCAGTACTTC

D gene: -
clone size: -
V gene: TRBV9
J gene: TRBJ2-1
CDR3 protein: CASSVAGSLGNEQFF
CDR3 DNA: TGTGCCAGCAGCGTAGCGGGGTCTCTTGGGAATGAGCAGTTCTTC

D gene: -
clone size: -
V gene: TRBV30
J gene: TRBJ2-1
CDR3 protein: CAWSVLGGEQFF
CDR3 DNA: TGTGCCTGGAGTGTACTAGGCGGCGAGCAGTTCTTC

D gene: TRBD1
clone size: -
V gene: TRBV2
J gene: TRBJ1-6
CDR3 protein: CASSDLTGEASYNSPLHF
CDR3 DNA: TGTGCCAGCAGTGATTTGACAGGGGAAGCCTCCTATAATTCACCCCTCCACTTT

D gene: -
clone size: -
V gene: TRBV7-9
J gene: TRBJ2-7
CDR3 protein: CASRGGTGYEQYF
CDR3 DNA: TGTGCCAGCAGAGGAGGGACGGGATACGAGCAGTACTTC

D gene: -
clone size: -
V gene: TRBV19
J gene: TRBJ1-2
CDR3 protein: CASSINTDYGYTF
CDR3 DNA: TGTGCCAGTAGTATAAATACAGACTATGGCTACACCTTC

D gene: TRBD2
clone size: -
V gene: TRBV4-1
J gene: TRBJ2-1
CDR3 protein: CASSSGVAGVYNEQFF
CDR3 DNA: TGCGCCAGCAGCAGCGGGGTGGCGGGGGTGTACAATGAGCAGTTCTTC

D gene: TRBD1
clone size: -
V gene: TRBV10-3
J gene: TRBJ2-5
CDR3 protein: CAISSMWRQGKETQYF
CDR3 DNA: TGTGCCATCAGTAGTATGTGGAGACAGGGGAAAGAGACCCAGTACTTC

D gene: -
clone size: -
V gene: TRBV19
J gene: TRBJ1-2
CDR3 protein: CASSKDSAAYGYTF
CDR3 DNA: TGTGCCAGTAGTAAGGACTCGGCGGCCTATGGCTACACCTTC

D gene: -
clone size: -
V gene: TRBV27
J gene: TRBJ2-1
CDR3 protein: CASRPPGGHLYNEQFF
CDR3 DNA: TGTGCCAGCAGACCACCCGGGGGACATCTATACAATGAGCAGTTCTTC

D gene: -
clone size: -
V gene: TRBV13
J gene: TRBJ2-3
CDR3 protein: CASSPSWDTQYF
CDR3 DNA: TGTGCCAGCAGCCCGTCATGGGATACGCAGTATTTT

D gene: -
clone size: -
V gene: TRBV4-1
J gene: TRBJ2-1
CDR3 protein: CASSLITGSNEQFF
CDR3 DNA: TGCGCCAGCAGCTTGATAACAGGGAGCAATGAGCAGTTCTTC

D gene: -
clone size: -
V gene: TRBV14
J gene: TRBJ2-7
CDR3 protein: CASAHNPPGEQYF
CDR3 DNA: TGTGCCAGCGCTCATAACCCCCCCGGCGAGCAGTACTTC

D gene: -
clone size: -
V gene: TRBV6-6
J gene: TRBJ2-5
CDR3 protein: CASSSYPGLTKETQYF
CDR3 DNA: TGTGCCAGCAGCTCATACCCGGGACTGACAAAAGAGACCCAGTACTTC

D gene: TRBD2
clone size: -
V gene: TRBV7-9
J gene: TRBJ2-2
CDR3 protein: CASSLPGLAVNTGELFF
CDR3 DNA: TGTGCCAGCAGCTTACCGGGACTAGCGGTTAACACCGGGGAGCTGTTTTTT

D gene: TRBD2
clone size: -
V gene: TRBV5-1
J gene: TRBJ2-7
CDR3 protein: CASSLEGLAGGSYEQYF
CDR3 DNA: TGCGCCAGCAGCTTAGAGGGACTAGCGGGGGGATCCTACGAGCAGTACTTC

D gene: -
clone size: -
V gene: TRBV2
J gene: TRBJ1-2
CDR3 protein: CASTLRGNDRGYTF
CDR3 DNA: TGTGCCAGCACCCTTAGGGGAAACGACCGTGGCTACACCTTC

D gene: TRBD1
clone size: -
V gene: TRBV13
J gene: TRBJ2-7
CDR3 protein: CASSSRDSLGSYEQYF
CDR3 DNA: TGTGCCAGCAGCTCCCGGGACAGCCTCGGCTCCTACGAGCAGTACTTC